The 5 T cell receptor beta chains in this list originate from one sample, sequenced in a study of CD8+ T cells in alopecia areata. Treatment in this sample: oral pan-JAK inhibitor, 5-10 mg twice daily. RNA extraction and reverse transcription yielded cDNA as sequencing template. Measured with immunoSEQ multiplex PCR; TCRdb has only the in-frame clones, and not every one. The repertoire consists of 150,000 to 200,000 clones, with approximately 62% occurring once and the leading ten covering approximately 15%. The sample was CD4+ T cells sorted from blood, taken at week 24, from a patient treated with tofacitinib. These receptors were taken from a human donor with alopecia areata.

This CDR3 reads CASSLVWRAEQETQYF. As DNA, the CDR3 is TGCGCCAGCAGCTTGGTTTGGCGGGCGGAACAAGAGACCCAGTACTTC. The chain uses TRBV5-1 and TRBJ2-5, with D possibly matching TRBD2 (5 bases). The CDR3 is made up of 16 amino acids. Germline CDR1 and CDR2: SGHRS and YFSETQ. Trimming pared 0 bases from V and 2 bases from J, leaving 14 bases between. Supplemented by reference TRBV5-1 and TRBJ2-5, the full variable domain reads KAGVTQTPRYLIKTRGQQVTLSCSPISGHRSVSWYQQTPGQGLQFLFEYFSETQRNKGNFPGRFSGRQFSNSRSEMNVSTLELGDSALYLCASSLVWRAEQETQYFGPGTRLLVL.

This clone appeared many times. The CDR3 loop reads CASSIEDPYEQYF. The CDR3 DNA is TGTGCCAGTAGTATCGAGGATCCCTACGAGCAGTACTTC. This chain uses TRBV19 with TRBJ2-7; D is ambiguous. Trimming cost V 3 bases and J 2 bases, with 8 bases left between them. This CDR3 region has 13 residues. CDR1 and CDR2 from the germline V gene are LNHDA and SQIVND (reference sequence).

About this clone itself: At the DNA level, this CDR3 is encoded by other sequences in the same sample as well. V gene TRBV19 combines with J gene TRBJ1-5; TRBD1 might be the D (5 bases). CDR3 length: 14 residues. Trimming removed 3 bases at V and 6 bases at J, with 12 bases between. Germline loops: CDR1 LNHDA, CDR2 SQIVND (reference sequence). For the CDR3, the DNA is TGTGCCAGTAGTATCGGTGGGGGAGGTCAGCCCCAGCATTTT. This gives the protein CASSIGGGGQPQHF. The full variable domain, completed using reference TRBV19 and TRBJ1-5, is DGGITQSPKYLFRKEGQNVTLSCEQNLNHDAMYWYRQDPGQGLRLIYYSQIVNDFQKGDIAEGYSVSREKKESFPLTVTSAQKNPTAFYLCASSIGGGGQPQHFGDGTRLSIL.

There are a few counts of this clone. The chain has TRBV30 and TRBJ2-5; 7 bases line up with TRBD1. The ends lost 3 bases at V and 6 bases at J; junction bases unmatched: 1. The CDR3 length is 11 residues. Germline assignment: CDR1 GTSNPN and CDR2 SVGIG (reference sequence). DNA of the CDR3: TGTGCCTGGAGGACAGGGAAGACCCAGTACTTC. It codes for CAWRTGKTQYF.

The chain combines TRBV7-2 with TRBJ1-6; D gene uncertain. Germline V CDR1 and CDR2: SGHTA, FQGNSA. Trimming shortened V by 2 bases and J by 10 bases, and 9 bases separated the two germline ends. The CDR3 loop spans 13 amino acids. The CDR3 DNA sequence: TGTGCCAGCAGCTTAAGCCCCAGCTCACCCCTCCACTTT. This gives the protein CASSLSPSSPLHF.